Each of the 23 T cell receptor beta chains below was sequenced from the same sample in a study of response to subunit inactivated influenza vaccine. A single record per CDR3 protein comes from TCRdb applying MiXCR to the RT-PCR reads. The sample includes 500,000 to 550,000 distinct CDR3 sequences, 20% to 25% of them seen just once. These records were also assigned to another study, of T cells expressing NK-cell markers. From that study: A 5'RACE template switching approach incorporating UMIs was used to make TCR beta cDNA.

This specimen consisted of CD4+ T cells sorted from PBMCs, obtained 12 days after vaccination. The receptors here all came from a man aged 45-60 years who received an inactivated influenza vaccine.

V usage is TRBV29-1 and J usage is TRBJ2-2; D is unresolved. Deletions cut 7 bases from V and 5 bases from J, with 17 bases between. The CDR3 has 14 amino acids. CDR1 is SQVTM and CDR2 is ANQGSEA in the germline V gene. The CDR3 DNA reads TGCAGCGCTGCTCAGGTGGCATGGACCGGGGAGCTGTTTTTT. As protein: CSAAQVAWTGELFF.

This clonotype appeared a few times. This chain connects TRBV20-1 to TRBJ2-1; possibly TRBD1 for D (5 bases). This CDR3 has 15 amino acids. V lost 2 bases and J lost 4, with 15 bases in between. Per the germline V gene, CDR1 is DFQATT and CDR2 is SNEGSKA (reference sequence). The CDR3 spells CSARTDKRRYNEQFF. CDR3 sequence (DNA): TGCAGTGCTAGAACGGACAAGAGAAGATACAATGAGCAGTTCTTC.

The chain carries TRBV5-6 and TRBJ2-4; the match to TRBD1 covers 7 bases. Trimming cost V 5 bases and J 6 bases; bases outside gene matches: 8. The CDR3 spans 14 residues. The germline V gene has CDR1 SGHDT and CDR2 YYEEEE. The CDR3 protein is CASSLPGQRNIQYF. In DNA, the CDR3 is TGTGCCAGCAGTCTACCGGGACAGAGAAACATTCAGTACTTC.

This clonotype was observed at least ten times. This chain links TRBV11-2 with TRBJ2-1; tentative D call: TRBD1 (6 bases). Germline-derived CDR1 and CDR2 are SGHAT and FQNNGV. The CDR3 has 12 amino acids. V lost 2 bases and J lost 10, with 9 bases in between. This CDR3 is CASSLTGNEQFF. CDR3 nucleotide sequence: TGTGCCAGCAGCTTAACAGGGAACGAGCAGTTCTTC.

This clonotype was detected ten times or more. The J gene is TRBJ2-7, the V gene TRBV20-1; the match to TRBD2 covers 7 bases. CDR1 is DFQATT and CDR2 is SNEGSKA in the germline V gene (reference sequence). J gave up 2 bases and V 1 base, and 8 bases lay outside the gene matches. The CDR3 has 15 residues. The CDR3 reads CSARARGGGTYEQYF. In DNA, the CDR3 is TGCAGTGCTAGAGCCCGCGGGGGAGGGACCTACGAGCAGTACTTC.

This clonotype occurred a few times. The chain uses TRBV2 and TRBJ2-5, with TRBD1 matching over 8 bases. Germline V gene lookup returns CDR1 SNHLY and CDR2 FYNNEI. This CDR3 has 13 residues. Trimming cost V 7 bases and J 5 bases; bases outside gene matches: 6. The CDR3 bases are TGTGCCAGCAAAATGACAGGGGTGGAGACCCAGTACTTC. Its protein product is CASKMTGVETQYF. Complete variable domain (other parts from reference TRBV2 and TRBJ2-5): EPEVTQTPSHQVTQMGQEVILRCVPISNHLYFYWYRQILGQKVEFLVSFYNNEISEKSEIFDDQFSVERPDGSNFTLKIRSTKLEDSAMYFCASKMTGVETQYFGPGTRLLVL.

This clonotype has just a few counts. J is TRBJ2-5 and V is TRBV10-3; perhaps TRBD1 as D (6 bases). The germline V gene has CDR1 ENHRY and CDR2 SYGVKD. The CDR3 is 16 residues long. Trimming took off 0 bases at V and 5 bases at J, with 16 bases between the two ends. CDR3 region: CAISESGARGMETQYF. CDR3 bases: TGTGCCATCAGTGAGTCGGGGGCCAGGGGAATGGAGACCCAGTACTTC.

This clonotype has just a few counts. The V and J genes are TRBV11-3 and TRBJ1-1, with D unclear. Trimming shortened V by 3 bases and J by 5 bases, and 10 bases separated the two germline ends. Germline V gives CDR1 SGHNT, CDR2 YENEEA. This CDR3 has 13 residues. CDR3 residues: CASSFEGDTEAFF. DNA of the CDR3: TGTGCCAGCAGCTTCGAAGGAGATACTGAAGCTTTCTTT.

This chain uses TRBV12-3 or TRBV12-4 with TRBJ1-1, with TRBD1 matching over 7 bases. There are 16 residues in the CDR3. J gave up 2 bases and V 1 base, and 7 bases lay outside the gene matches. The DNA for the CDR3 is TGTGCCAGCAGTTTAGGACAGGGCGGACTTAACACTGAAGCTTTCTTT. This translates into CASSLGQGGLNTEAFF.

The chain employs TRBV19 and TRBJ2-7, with TRBD1 matching over 9 bases. This CDR3 is built from 14 residues. J was trimmed by 5 bases and V by 8 bases; bases with no gene match: 10. CDR1 LNHDA and CDR2 SQIVND come from the germline V gene (reference sequence). The CDR3 loop is CASSGQGVSHEQYF. DNA for the CDR3: TGTGCCAGTTCGGGACAGGGAGTAAGTCACGAGCAGTACTTC.

The rearrangement uses TRBV3-1 and TRBJ2-3; 9 positions agree with TRBD1. CDR1 is LGHDT and CDR2 is YNNKEL in the germline V gene (reference sequence). The CDR3 is 17 amino acids. V was clipped by 1 base and J by 0 bases; unmatched bases: 5. Here the CDR3 reads CASSQVRTGASTDTQYF. The CDR3 DNA reads as TGTGCCAGCAGCCAAGTTAGGACAGGGGCTAGCACAGATACGCAGTATTTT.

This chain uses TRBV18 with TRBJ1-2, with TRBD1 matching 7 bases. Looked up from germline, CDR1 is KGHSH and CDR2 is LQKENI. The CDR3 extends over 15 amino acids. J was trimmed by 2 bases and V by 4 bases; bases with no gene match: 7. The DNA of the CDR3 is TGTGCCAGCTCACTTACCGGGACAGAAAACTATGGCTACACCTTC. Its protein is CASSLTGTENYGYTF. Filled out from reference TRBV18 and TRBJ1-2, the complete variable domain reads NAGVMQNPRHLVRRRGQEARLRCSPMKGHSHVYWYRQLPEEGLKFMVYLQKENIIDESGMPKERFSAEFPKEGPSILRIQQVVRGDSAAYFCASSLTGTENYGYTFGSGTRLTVV.

This clonotype came up a few times. The V and J genes are TRBV10-3 and TRBJ1-4; 12 positions agree with TRBD1. CDR1 and CDR2 from the germline V gene are ENHRY and SYGVKD. The V segment lost 6 bases and the J segment 8 bases; nucleotides outside the gene matches: 1. This CDR3 is 13 amino acids long. Here the CDR3 reads CAISGTGGEKLFF. As DNA, the CDR3 is TGTGCCATCAGCGGGACAGGGGGCGAAAAACTGTTTTTT.

The chain has TRBV11-2 and TRBJ2-4; 10 nucleotides agree with TRBD2. V shed 2 bases, J shed 3 bases, and the junction held 10 bases outside the gene matches. Per the germline V gene, CDR1 is SGHAT and CDR2 is FQNNGV. This CDR3 contains 18 residues. CDR3 sequence: CASSLWGLAGGSKNIQYF. The CDR3 DNA is TGTGCCAGCAGCTTATGGGGGTTAGCGGGAGGTAGCAAAAACATTCAGTACTTC.

This clonotype was found many times. The rearrangement joins TRBV20-1 to TRBJ2-7; D remains ambiguous. V was pared by 2 bases and J by 1 base, with 3 bases between. The CDR3 length is 11 residues. The germline V gene encodes CDR1 DFQATT and CDR2 SNEGSKA (reference sequence). The CDR3 sequence: CSARQSYEQYF. In DNA form, the CDR3 reads TGCAGTGCTAGACAATCCTACGAGCAGTACTTC.

This clonotype was observed many times. The chain couples TRBV29-1 to TRBJ1-1; D remains ambiguous. The germline V gene encodes CDR1 SQVTM and CDR2 ANQGSEA. V dropped 4 bases and J dropped 1 base, with 4 bases sitting between them. The CDR3 has 11 residues. The CDR3 sequence: CSVVKNTEAFF. CDR3 sequence (DNA): TGCAGCGTTGTAAAGAACACTGAAGCTTTCTTT.

This clonotype was picked up many times. The chain uses TRBV6-1 and TRBJ2-3; a possible D gene is TRBD2 (6 bases). Germline loops: CDR1 MNHNS, CDR2 SASEGT. The CDR3 runs 14 residues. V shed 6 bases and J shed 1 base, with 11 bases lying between them. This CDR3 is CASRQPSGTDTQYF. In DNA form, the CDR3 reads TGTGCCAGCAGACAACCTAGCGGCACAGATACGCAGTATTTT.

The CDR3 DNA is TGTGCCAGTAGACCAGGGTACTCAACTAATGAAAAACTGTTTTTT. This codes for CASRPGYSTNEKLFF. This chain connects TRBV19 to TRBJ1-4, with a weak D call TRBD1 (5 bases). Germline CDR1 and CDR2: LNHDA and SQIVND (reference sequence). The V and J ends lost 6 bases and 0 bases respectively, with 11 bases between them. This CDR3 contains 15 residues.

This clonotype was observed a few times. The chain uses TRBV10-3 and TRBJ2-7; 10 bases match TRBD2. With 4 bases clipped from V and 2 bases from J, the junction kept 5 bases outside the gene matches. Germline CDR1 reads ENHRY; CDR2 reads SYGVKD. The CDR3 contains 15 residues. In DNA, the CDR3 is TGTGCCATCAGTGGCGGACTAGCGGAAACCTACGAGCAGTACTTC. Its protein is CAISGGLAETYEQYF.

This clonotype was detected a few times. This rearrangement joins TRBV7-2 to TRBJ2-1; the match to TRBD1 covers 11 bases. This CDR3 comprises 14 residues. Germline lookup yields CDR1 SGHTA and CDR2 FQGNSA. After removal of 5 bases from V and 7 bases from J, the junction contained 4 bases not matched to a gene. The CDR3 DNA reads as TGTGCCAGCAGCCGGACAGGGGGCAATAATGAGCAGTTCTTC. As protein: CASSRTGGNNEQFF. Variable domain in full (rest from reference TRBV7-2 and TRBJ2-1): GAGVSQSPSNKVTEKGKDVELRCDPISGHTALYWYRQSLGQGLEFLIYFQGNSAPDKSGLPSDRFSAERTGGSVSTLTIQRTQQEDSAVYLCASSRTGGNNEQFFGPGTRLTVL.

This clonotype was counted between two and nine times. The rearrangement links TRBV3-1 to TRBJ2-7; 12 nucleotides align to TRBD1. CDR1 and CDR2 from the germline V gene are LGHDT and YNNKEL (reference sequence). CDR3 length equals 16 residues. The junction had 9 bases not matched to a gene; V was cut back by 4 bases and J by 5 bases. The CDR3 nucleotides read TGTGCCAGCAGCCCATCGTGGGACAGGGGGCGAGACGAGCAGTACTTC. It translates to CASSPSWDRGRDEQYF.

In its sample, this clonotype was seen a few times. The chain links TRBV10-3 to TRBJ1-1; D unclear. The CDR3 contains 13 residues. Germline V gives CDR1 ENHRY, CDR2 SYGVKD. Trimming cost V 10 bases and J 1 base, with 13 bases left between them. CDR3 coding DNA: TGTGCCACTAAACAGACTACGAACACTGAAGCTTTCTTT. This sequence encodes CATKQTTNTEAFF.

This chain connects TRBV10-3 to TRBJ2-1, with 15 bases identical to TRBD2. V was pared by 11 bases and J by 6 bases, with 14 bases of the junction left unmatched. The CDR3 sequence is 17 residues long. In germline, CDR1 is ENHRY, CDR2 SYGVKD. The CDR3 loop reads CAAEGTSGRLWGNEQFF. The CDR3 DNA reads TGTGCCGCTGAAGGGACTAGCGGGAGGCTATGGGGCAATGAGCAGTTCTTC.